This T cell receptor (beta chain) was obtained from a study of CD4 and CD8 cells across lung adenocarcinoma regions. This clonotype was recorded many times. TCRdb reprocessed the PCR reads with MiXCR, giving one entry per CDR3 protein. The table lists tens of thousands of distinct CDR3 sequences, 45% to 50% of them singletons. Input material: CD8+ T cells from the center of a lung tumor. This receptor was identified in a male donor with lung adenocarcinoma. The CD4 and CD8 labels of this study may be unreliable.

Here the CDR3 reads CASSLGGGGGLAGYNEQFF. CDR3 DNA: TGTGCCAGCAGTCTGGGAGGGGGCGGAGGACTAGCGGGCTACAATGAGCAGTTCTTC. The gene calls are TRBV25-1 and TRBJ2-1; 11 positions match TRBD2. This CDR3 is built from 19 residues. Trimming at V came to 5 bases and at J to 3 bases, leaving 15 bases not matched to a gene. Germline CDR1 MGHDK, CDR2 SYGVNS.